This T cell receptor beta chain was observed in a study of cytomegalovirus exposure and HLA in healthy donors. Germline-derived CDR1 and CDR2 are ENHRY and SYGVKD. The germline V and J ends were trimmed by 0 bases and 0 bases, with 6 bases remaining between them. This CDR3 spans 14 amino acids. Worth noting for this clone: Antigen: not known.

Amplification used 60 Vbeta primers and 13 Jbeta primers. The data were produced by immunoSEQ multiplex PCR, yet TCRdb's version contains in-frame clones alone and is incomplete. The sample includes under 200,000 clones, about 81% seen only once; the top ten take about 1.6%. Study-level findings and limits: A few V segments could not be told apart, such as TRBV6-2 and TRBV6-3, and were left out. Per published accounts, TCR beta sequences correctly predicted the HLA-A and HLA-B alleles of most subjects. In all likelihood, a cluster of highly shared sequence variants was a sequencing artifact.

Sequenced: PBMCs. V is TRBV10-3 and J is TRBJ2-7, with no clear D. This receptor was obtained from a girl aged 5-17 years in good health and CMV-seropositive. The CDR3 loop reads CAISESESSYEQYF. CDR3 sequence (DNA): TGTGCCATCAGTGAGTCTGAGAGCTCCTACGAGCAGTACTTC.